Reported below is one T cell receptor beta chain. Its antigen remains unknown. The entry originates in a study of T cells after yellow fever vaccination. General study findings and limits: Boosting was followed by the reappearance of most primary-vaccination clones (roughly 95% CD4, about 88% CD8). Weaker in magnitude, the secondary response showed a faster peak on day 5 versus 15.

The TCR cDNA carried a universal primer site and UMIs from 5'RACE template switching. TCRdb re-called the 5' RACE reads with MiXCR, one entry per CDR3 protein. The sample carries approximately 450,000 distinct CDR3 sequences, roughly a sixth recorded once. The sequenced sample was PBMCs, obtained before the yellow fever booster vaccination. The TCR comes from a young man who received the YFV17D yellow fever vaccine.

The DNA for the CDR3 is TGTGCCAGCCCCCACGGTGGGGGGGGCGTTGAGCAGTTCTTC. Residues: CASPHGGGGVEQFF. This sequence joins TRBV7-9 and TRBJ2-1, with D possibly TRBD2 on 7 matching bases. V dropped 8 bases and J dropped 9 bases, with 20 bases sitting between them. This CDR3 is built from 14 residues. Germline-derived CDR1 and CDR2 are SEHNR and FQNEAQ (reference sequence).